This TCR beta chain appears in the sequencing data of a study of early stage breast cancer tumors. Measured with immunoSEQ multiplex PCR; TCRdb has only the in-frame clones, and not every one. The sample has around 51,000 clones, roughly 78% seen once. The V and J ends lost 3 bases and 3 bases, in that order; junction bases with no gene match: 5. Germline values: CDR1 KGHSH, CDR2 LQKENI. CDR3 length: 15 residues. This receptor was obtained from a person between 35 and 49 years old with breast cancer. The sequenced material came from blood. This chain connects TRBV18 to TRBJ2-3; 8 nucleotides match TRBD1. Here the CDR3 reads CASSPGTGRTDTQYF. CDR3 sequence (DNA): TGTGCCAGCTCACCCGGGACAGGTCGAACAGATACGCAGTATTTT.